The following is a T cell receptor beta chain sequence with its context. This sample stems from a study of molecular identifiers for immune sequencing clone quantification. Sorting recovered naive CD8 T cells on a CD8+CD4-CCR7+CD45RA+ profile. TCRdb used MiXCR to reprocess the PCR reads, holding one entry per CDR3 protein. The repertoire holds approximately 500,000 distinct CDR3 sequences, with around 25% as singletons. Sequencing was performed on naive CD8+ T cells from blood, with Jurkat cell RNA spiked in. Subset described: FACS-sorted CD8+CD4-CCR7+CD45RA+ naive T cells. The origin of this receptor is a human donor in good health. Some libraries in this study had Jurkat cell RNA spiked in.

Written as DNA, the CDR3 is TGTGCCAGCAGCTTGCGGGAGGAAATTAATGAAAAACTGTTTTTT. It specifies CASSLREEINEKLFF. This rearrangement joins TRBV7-9 to TRBJ1-4, with D unclear. Between the trimmed V and J ends, which lost 3 bases and 4 bases, there was a span of 12 bases. The CDR3 spans 15 residues. Germline assignment: CDR1 SEHNR and CDR2 FQNEAQ (reference sequence).